Included here is one T cell receptor (beta chain) sequence, with context. Its antigen remains unidentified. The data stem from a study of shared clonotypes between healthy human individuals. Points from the study as a whole: Sample collection involved blood only; tissue repertoires are likely different. Rarefaction revealed incomplete sorted-subset sequencing despite large depth.

Germline values: CDR1 SNHLY, CDR2 FYNNEI. CDR3 length: 13 amino acids. Trimming at V came to 4 bases and at J to 10 bases, leaving 6 bases not matched to a gene. The data were produced by immunoSEQ multiplex PCR, yet TCRdb's version contains in-frame clones alone and is incomplete. Of some 1 million clones in the sample, about 70% were seen once. The V gene is TRBV2, the J gene TRBJ2-1, with 8 bases lining up with TRBD2. This sequence originates from a man younger than 35 in good health. Sequenced sample: memory CD4+ T cells sorted from blood. Specified subset: CD45RA-negative fraction. CDR3 region: CASSGTGGKEQFF. As DNA, the CDR3 is TGTGCCAGCAGTGGGACGGGGGGGAAGGAGCAGTTCTTC.